This is a list of T cell receptor beta chains from one sample in a study of blood T cell repertoires in COVID-19. The method was immunoSEQ multiplex PCR; TCRdb's version includes in-frame clones alone and lacks a portion of them. In the table there are a few hundred thousand clones, around 86% of which are singletons. The source material was PBMCs or T cells enriched from blood (not recorded which). The source is a woman aged 50 to 65 who had recovered from COVID-19. CDR3s include the opening cysteine and the closing phenylalanine or tryptophan. D genes are given only for firm matches. Rows may omit the clone size; those that give it use once, few, many or a size class.

d_gene: TRBD1; j_gene: TRBJ1-1; abundance: .; v_gene: TRBV5-1; CDR3nt: TGCGCCAGCAGCTTCCTAACCGGGACAGCGAACACTGAAGCTTTCTTT; CDR3aa: CASSFLTGTANTEAFF
d_gene: TRBD1; j_gene: TRBJ1-5; abundance: .; v_gene: TRBV7-9; CDR3nt: TGTGCCAGCAGCCCACAGGGGGCAACTCAGCCCCAGCATTTT; CDR3aa: CASSPQGATQPQHF
d_gene: .; j_gene: TRBJ1-1; abundance: .; v_gene: TRBV12-3/TRBV12-4; CDR3nt: TGTGCCAGCAGCCTAGTATACACTGAAGCTTTCTTT; CDR3aa: CASSLVYTEAFF
d_gene: .; j_gene: TRBJ2-5; abundance: .; v_gene: TRBV20-1; CDR3nt: TGCAGTGCTATCCAACAAGAGACCCAGTACTTC; CDR3aa: CSAIQQETQYF
d_gene: TRBD1; j_gene: TRBJ1-1; abundance: .; v_gene: TRBV15; CDR3nt: TGTGCCACCAGCAAGCAGGGGGCGAGAACTGAAGCTTTCTTT; CDR3aa: CATSKQGARTEAFF
d_gene: TRBD1; j_gene: TRBJ1-5; abundance: .; v_gene: TRBV7-9; CDR3nt: TGTGCCAGCAGCTATAGTGACAGGGGGAATCAGCCCCAGCATTTT; CDR3aa: CASSYSDRGNQPQHF
d_gene: .; j_gene: TRBJ1-5; abundance: .; v_gene: TRBV2; CDR3nt: TGTGCCAGCAATCAGGGTTTCTTTCAGCCCCAGCATTTT; CDR3aa: CASNQGFFQPQHF
d_gene: .; j_gene: TRBJ1-2; abundance: .; v_gene: TRBV4-3; CDR3nt: TGCGCCAGCAGCCAAGATCGCAGCTATGGCTACACCTTC; CDR3aa: CASSQDRSYGYTF
d_gene: .; j_gene: TRBJ1-3; abundance: once; v_gene: TRBV27; CDR3nt: TGTGCCAGCAGCCCGGGGGGCTACGGAAACACCATATATTTT; CDR3aa: CASSPGGYGNTIYF
d_gene: TRBD2; j_gene: TRBJ2-1; abundance: .; v_gene: TRBV10-3; CDR3nt: TGTGCCATCAGTGAGTCCCCGACTAGCGGGAGGGCTCCGAGCTCCTACAATGAGCAGTTCTTC; CDR3aa: CAISESPTSGRAPSSYNEQFF
d_gene: .; j_gene: TRBJ1-5; abundance: few; v_gene: TRBV5-1; CDR3nt: TGCGCCAGCAGCCTAACAGGGTTTTCTAATCAGCCCCAGCATTTT; CDR3aa: CASSLTGFSNQPQHF
d_gene: .; j_gene: TRBJ1-5; abundance: .; v_gene: TRBV30; CDR3nt: TGTGCCTGGGGAGTGCCCTTCGGGGGAAGCAATCAGCCCCAGCATTTT; CDR3aa: CAWGVPFGGSNQPQHF
d_gene: TRBD1; j_gene: TRBJ1-1; abundance: .; v_gene: TRBV19; CDR3nt: TGTGCCAGTAGCGTCGGGACAGGCCTGAACACTGAAGCTTTCTTT; CDR3aa: CASSVGTGLNTEAFF
d_gene: .; j_gene: TRBJ1-5; abundance: .; v_gene: TRBV30; CDR3nt: TGTGCCCCCCAGGCCTGCAGTCAGCCCCAGCATTTT; CDR3aa: CAPQACSQPQHF